Shown below are 23 T cell receptor beta chains from a single sample sequenced in a study of blood T cell repertoires in COVID-19. Here immunoSEQ multiplex PCR was the method, and the copy in TCRdb shows in-frame clones only, minus some. The sample shows 180,000 or so clones, around 87% of them seen only once. Material for sequencing was peripheral blood. The receptors were gathered from a man between 18 and 29 years old with acute or convalescent COVID-19.

This clone appeared a few times. The rearrangement uses TRBV4-2 and TRBJ2-1; D perhaps matches TRBD1 (5 bases). Per the germline V gene, CDR1 is LGHNA and CDR2 is YNFKEQ. This CDR3 has 17 amino acids. Trimming removed 0 bases at V and 4 bases at J, with 16 bases between. The CDR3 loop is CASSQEPHQGTYNEQFF. The CDR3, as DNA: TGTGCCAGCAGCCAAGAACCCCACCAGGGAACATACAATGAGCAGTTCTTC.

The chain recombines TRBV6-5 with TRBJ2-5, with TRBD2 matching 10 bases. The germline V gene encodes CDR1 MNHEY and CDR2 SVGAGI. This CDR3 contains 12 residues. V shed 6 bases, J shed 7 bases, and the junction held 2 bases outside the gene matches. This CDR3 reads CASRRTSGTQYF. The CDR3 coding sequence is TGTGCCAGCAGGCGGACTAGCGGGACCCAGTACTTC.

The chain is built from TRBV6-2 or TRBV6-3 and TRBJ2-7; D is possibly TRBD2 (6 bases). This CDR3 comprises 12 residues. Per the germline V gene, CDR1 is MNHEY and CDR2 is SVGEGT. Trimming shortened V by 5 bases and J by 7 bases, and 12 bases separated the two germline ends. The DNA for the CDR3 is TGTGCCAGCAGTCAAGGAGGGTGGGAGCAGTACTTC. Translation: CASSQGGWEQYF.

This chain connects TRBV24-1 to TRBJ2-3, with 10 bases lining up with TRBD1. CDR1 KGHDR and CDR2 SFDVKD come from the germline V gene. The J segment lost 2 bases and the V segment lost 4 bases, leaving 8 bases of the junction unmatched. The CDR3 has 17 residues. The CDR3: CATSDRPGTGVTDTQYF. The CDR3 DNA follows: TGTGCCACCAGTGACCGGCCCGGGACAGGGGTCACAGATACGCAGTATTTT.

This clone was counted once. The chain has TRBV19 and TRBJ1-5; weak D call: TRBD1 (6 bases). Germline values: CDR1 LNHDA, CDR2 SQIVND (reference sequence). Trimming removed 7 bases from V and 6 bases from J, with 28 bases in between. This CDR3 is 18 amino acids long. The DNA for the CDR3 is TGTGCCAGTACCCCCGGGGGGGGCGCGAAAGCCGGGCGTCAGCCCCAGCATTTT. As protein: CASTPGGGAKAGRQPQHF.

CDR3 region: CASSSPGQGINTEAFF. The CDR3 DNA follows: TGTGCCAGCAGCTCACCGGGACAGGGAATCAACACTGAAGCTTTCTTT. V gene TRBV5-6 combines with J gene TRBJ1-1; 9 bases align to TRBD1. CDR1 is SGHDT and CDR2 is YYEEEE in the germline V gene. The CDR3 is made up of 16 amino acids. J lost 2 bases, V lost 3 bases, and 8 bases had no gene match.

J is TRBJ1-5 and V is TRBV19; 11 bases line up with TRBD1. Germline CDR1 LNHDA, CDR2 SQIVND (reference sequence). The V gene end was trimmed by 5 bases and the J gene end by 7 bases; junction bases not matched to a gene: 10. The CDR3 consists of 16 residues. In nucleotides, the CDR3 is TGTGCCAGTAGTCCCCGGGACAGGGGGTTCGGGCAGCCCCAGCATTTT. Its translation is CASSPRDRGFGQPQHF.

This sequence joins TRBV4-2 and TRBJ2-5; 15 nucleotides line up with TRBD2. Germline values: CDR1 LGHNA, CDR2 YNFKEQ. CDR3 size: 17 residues. The V gene end was trimmed by 4 bases and the J gene end by 4 bases; junction bases not matched to a gene: 7. The CDR3: CASSPGLAGGPGETQYF. The CDR3 nucleotides are TGTGCCAGCAGCCCCGGACTAGCGGGGGGGCCAGGAGAGACCCAGTACTTC.

J is TRBJ1-2 and V is TRBV30; no firm D call. The CDR3 totals 15 residues. V lost 3 bases to trimming and J lost 5 bases, with 19 bases between them. CDR1 GTSNPN and CDR2 SVGIG come from the germline V gene (reference sequence). CDR3 DNA: TGTGCCTGGAGGGCGACGGACTCCATGGGGTATGGCTACACCTTC. Translation gives CAWRATDSMGYGYTF.

This chain links TRBV5-1 with TRBJ1-4; 7 nucleotides match TRBD1. The ends lost 4 bases at V and 6 bases at J; junction bases unmatched: 12. The CDR3 totals 16 residues. Germline V CDR1 and CDR2: SGHRS, YFSETQ. CDR3 sequence reads: CASSTGTEFRDEKLFF. The CDR3 nucleotides are TGCGCCAGCAGCACCGGGACAGAGTTTCGCGATGAAAAACTGTTTTTT.

V is TRBV30 and J is TRBJ2-3; 10 bases fit TRBD1. CDR1 and CDR2 (germline): GTSNPN, SVGIG (reference sequence). This CDR3 has 15 amino acids. With V trimmed by 4 bases and J by 0 bases, 4 bases remained unmatched. CDR3 nucleotide sequence: TGTGCCTGGACGAGGACAGGGGGTAGCACAGATACGCAGTATTTT. This translates into CAWTRTGGSTDTQYF.

The chain carries TRBV7-2 and TRBJ2-1; 12 nucleotides agree with TRBD2. Germline-derived CDR1 and CDR2 are SGHTA and FQGNSA. This CDR3 has 16 residues. Trimming took 5 bases from V and 3 from J; bases not matched to a gene: 5. The CDR3 reads CASSARLAGVYNEQFF. The CDR3 DNA sequence: TGTGCCAGCAGCGCCCGACTAGCGGGGGTCTACAATGAGCAGTTCTTC.

In its sample, this clone was seen a few times. The CDR3 protein is CASSLSSQPQHF. The CDR3 nucleotides are TGTGCCAGCAGTTTAAGTAGTCAGCCCCAGCATTTT. V and J are TRBV12-3 or TRBV12-4 and TRBJ1-5; D is uncertain. The CDR3 is 12 amino acids. The germline V and J ends were trimmed by 2 bases and 6 bases, with 5 bases remaining between them.

CDR3 region: CASSLGAIIRTDTQYF. CDR3 bases: TGCGCCAGCAGCTTGGGAGCGATAATCCGCACAGATACGCAGTATTTT. The genes are TRBV5-1 and TRBJ2-3, with unresolved D. V shed 0 bases and J shed 1 base, with 12 bases lying between them. This CDR3 has 16 residues. Germline values: CDR1 SGHRS, CDR2 YFSETQ.

In nucleotides, the CDR3 is TGTGCCAGCAGTTACCCCGGACAGGGTACCAATCAGCCCCAGCATTTT. Translating it yields CASSYPGQGTNQPQHF. The chain uses TRBV28 and TRBJ1-5, with 8 nucleotides matching TRBD1. The V and J ends lost 4 bases and 3 bases, in that order; junction bases with no gene match: 8. Germline V gene sequence: CDR1 MDHEN, CDR2 SYDVKM. The CDR3 is made up of 16 amino acids.

The chain uses TRBV7-2 and TRBJ2-1; the D is unclear. CDR3 size: 13 residues. Germline CDR1 reads SGHTA; CDR2 reads FQGNSA. V lost 3 bases and J 6 bases, leaving 9 bases between the germline ends. CDR3 nucleotides: TGTGCCAGCAGCTTTCTCACAGCCAATGAGCAGTTCTTC. It specifies CASSFLTANEQFF.

The chain carries TRBV30 and TRBJ1-1; TRBD1 aligns across 11 bases. The CDR3 runs to 14 residues. The J segment lost 5 bases and the V segment lost 2 bases, leaving 4 bases of the junction unmatched. Germline V lookup: CDR1 GTSNPN, CDR2 SVGIG (reference sequence). CDR3 sequence: CAWSLGTGGTEAFF. CDR3 in DNA: TGTGCCTGGAGTCTCGGGACAGGGGGAACTGAAGCTTTCTTT.

The rearrangement uses TRBV7-3 and TRBJ2-1; 10 nucleotides align to TRBD1. With V trimmed by 5 bases and J by 7 bases, 5 bases remained unmatched. CDR1 and CDR2 from the germline V gene are SGHTA and FQGTGA. The CDR3 runs to 14 residues. The DNA for the CDR3 is TGTGCCAGCAGCACCGGGACAGGGGTGAATGAGCAGTTCTTC. Its translation is CASSTGTGVNEQFF.

V usage is TRBV19 and J usage is TRBJ2-7; D perhaps matches TRBD2 (6 bases). From germline, CDR1 is LNHDA and CDR2 SQIVND (reference sequence). V lost 6 bases and J 3 bases, leaving 18 bases between the germline ends. CDR3 length: 15 amino acids. This chain's CDR3 is CASSHTGVGGYEQYF. In DNA, the CDR3 is TGTGCCAGTAGCCATACGGGGGTAGGAGGCTACGAGCAGTACTTC.

V gene TRBV4-1 combines with J gene TRBJ2-5, with TRBD2 identical over 13 bases. The CDR3 has 18 residues. Per germline, CDR1 MGHRA and CDR2 YSYEKL. V lost 2 bases, J lost 4 bases, and 10 bases stayed unmatched. For the CDR3, the DNA is TGCGCCAGCAGCCAAATCAGCGGACTAGCGGGGGAGAGAGAGACCCAGTACTTC. This codes for CASSQISGLAGERETQYF.

This clone occurred a few times. V usage is TRBV14 and J usage is TRBJ1-1; the D is unclear. This CDR3 spans 14 amino acids. The germline CDR1 and CDR2 sequences are SGHDN and FVKESK. V shed 2 bases and J shed 1 base, with 8 bases lying between them. CDR3 coding DNA: TGTGCCAGCAGCCAATGGGAGGGGAACACTGAAGCTTTCTTT. Translation gives CASSQWEGNTEAFF.

V and J are TRBV4-1 and TRBJ2-5, with 10 bases lining up with TRBD1. Germline CDR1 is MGHRA and CDR2 is YSYEKL. The CDR3 totals 16 residues. The ends lost 4 bases at V and 5 bases at J; junction bases unmatched: 10. This chain's CDR3 is CASSRKDRGTMETQYF. CDR3 in DNA: TGCGCCAGCAGCCGAAAGGACAGGGGGACCATGGAGACCCAGTACTTC.

The V call is TRBV25-1, the J call TRBJ1-4; D is perhaps TRBD1 (5 bases). Germline CDR1 and CDR2: MGHDK and SYGVNS. V gave up 3 bases and J gave up 4 bases, with 12 bases separating them. This CDR3 has 15 amino acids. CDR3 DNA: TGTGCCAGCAGTGACCTCCAGGACATTAATGAAAAACTGTTTTTT. Encoded protein: CASSDLQDINEKLFF.